Each of the 8 T cell receptor beta chains below was sequenced from the same sample in a study of regulatory T cells in long-lasting Graves disease. Through Arm-PCR of CDR3 regions and iRepertoire HTBI primers, TCR beta libraries were built. A single record per CDR3 protein comes from TCRdb applying MiXCR to the multiplex PCR reads. The sample shows 250,000 to 300,000 distinct CDR3 sequences, 15% to 20% of them seen only once. Time point of the sample: newly diagnosed GD, antithyroid drugs for less than 3 months. There was RNA extracted from PBMCs, and the TCR library was made from it. This sample also belongs to another study, concerning T cells in Graves' hyperthyroidism and ophthalmopathy.

This sample comprised peripheral blood mononuclear cells (PBMCs), obtained at new diagnosis, from a patient treated with antithyroid drugs. These receptors came from a woman under 40 with Graves disease.

This sequence joins TRBV19 and TRBJ1-5, with a possible D match to TRBD1 (6 bases). V was trimmed by 5 bases and J by 6 bases, leaving 11 bases between them. In germline, CDR1 is LNHDA, CDR2 SQIVND (reference sequence). The CDR3 is 13 residues long. The CDR3 loop is CASSRTGLQPQHF. The DNA of the CDR3 is TGTGCCAGTAGTCGTACAGGGCTTCAGCCCCAGCATTTT.

This clonotype has a count of ten or more. The rearrangement links TRBV16 to TRBJ1-2; no clear D. The germline V gene has CDR1 KGHSY and CDR2 FQNENV. V was pared by 0 bases and J by 1 base, with 6 bases between. The CDR3 is made up of 14 amino acids. This chain's CDR3 is CASSQSGSNYGYTF. DNA of the CDR3: TGTGCCAGCAGCCAATCGGGCAGTAACTATGGCTACACCTTC.

J is TRBJ2-1 and V is TRBV18; 7 positions agree with TRBD1. The CDR3 sequence is 15 residues long. Looked up from germline, CDR1 is KGHSH and CDR2 is LQKENI. The J segment lost 2 bases and the V segment lost 5 bases, leaving 6 bases of the junction unmatched. For the CDR3, the DNA is TGTGCCAGCTCAACGACAGGGTCCACCTACAATGAGCAGTTCTTC. Its protein is CASSTTGSTYNEQFF. Together with reference TRBV18 and TRBJ2-1, the CDR3 gives the full variable domain: NAGVMQNPRHLVRRRGQEARLRCSPMKGHSHVYWYRQLPEEGLKFMVYLQKENIIDESGMPKERFSAEFPKEGPSILRIQQVVRGDSAAYFCASSTTGSTYNEQFFGPGTRLTVL.

Many counts were recorded for this clonotype. The rearrangement joins TRBV11-2 to TRBJ2-5, with D possibly being TRBD1 or TRBD2 (6 bases each). V shed 7 bases and J shed 5 bases, with 17 bases lying between them. CDR3 size: 14 residues. Germline V gives CDR1 SGHAT, CDR2 FQNNGV. The CDR3 DNA reads as TGTGCCAGCACCTGGGGCGCCGGGGGCGAGACCCAGTACTTC. Its protein is CASTWGAGGETQYF.

This clonotype was observed a handful of times. Since a much larger clone is just one base distant, this may be a read error. The V call is TRBV18, the J call TRBJ1-5; possibly TRBD1 for D (5 bases). This CDR3 spans 14 amino acids. The germline V and J ends were trimmed by 2 bases and 11 bases, with 16 bases remaining between them. Germline V gives CDR1 KGHSH, CDR2 LQKENI. Here the CDR3 reads CASSPSQGNQSQHF. As DNA, the CDR3 is TGTGCCAGCTCACCAAGCCAGGGCAACCAGTCCCAGCATTTT.

This clonotype has ten or more counts. V usage is TRBV9 and J usage is TRBJ2-3; 12 nucleotides line up with TRBD2. This CDR3 contains 17 residues. V lost 2 bases, J lost 4 bases, and 8 bases stayed unmatched. Germline V lookup: CDR1 SGDLS, CDR2 YYNGEE. The DNA of the CDR3 is TGTGCCAGCAGCGTTGGCCCTAGCGGGGGGGTAGCAGATACGCAGTATTTT. This gives the protein CASSVGPSGGVADTQYF.

This clonotype has at least ten counts. The chain carries TRBV20-1 and TRBJ1-2, with D unresolved. The V gene's germline CDR1 is DFQATT and CDR2 SNEGSKA (reference sequence). The CDR3 length is 13 residues. Trimming took 0 bases from V and 8 from J, leaving 13 bases between them. The CDR3 is CSARDLMRYGYTF. As DNA, the CDR3 is TGCAGTGCTAGAGATCTTATGAGGTACGGCTACACCTTC.

This clonotype has at least ten counts. The chain has TRBV20-1 and TRBJ1-1; D unclear. V was clipped by 0 bases and J by 7 bases, with 12 bases between them. Germline values: CDR1 DFQATT, CDR2 SNEGSKA (reference sequence). This CDR3 comprises 13 residues. The CDR3 reads CSARDYPAREAFF. DNA for the CDR3: TGCAGTGCTAGAGATTACCCCGCCCGTGAAGCTTTCTTT.